This section outlines one T cell receptor beta chain sequence together with its context. This record comes from a study of PD-L1 blockade in urothelial cancer. Time point meaning: peripheral blood 6 weeks after treatment start. Produced via immunoSEQ multiplex PCR; TCRdb's table is partial and in-frame only. The profile shows about 25,000 clones, roughly 85% of them singletons. The CDR3 consists of 18 residues. V lost 0 bases to trimming and J lost 3 bases; unmatched junction nucleotides: 11. Germline V lookup: CDR1 MGHRA, CDR2 YSYEKL. V gene TRBV4-1 combines with J gene TRBJ1-2, with TRBD1 identical over 9 bases. Material: PBMCs, obtained around atezolizumab (anti-PD-L1) treatment. The origin of this receptor is a man aged 65-85 years with urothelial cancer. CDR3 residues: CASSQDFNPDRGDYGYTF. The CDR3 DNA reads TGCGCCAGCAGCCAAGATTTTAACCCGGACAGGGGAGACTATGGCTACACCTTC.